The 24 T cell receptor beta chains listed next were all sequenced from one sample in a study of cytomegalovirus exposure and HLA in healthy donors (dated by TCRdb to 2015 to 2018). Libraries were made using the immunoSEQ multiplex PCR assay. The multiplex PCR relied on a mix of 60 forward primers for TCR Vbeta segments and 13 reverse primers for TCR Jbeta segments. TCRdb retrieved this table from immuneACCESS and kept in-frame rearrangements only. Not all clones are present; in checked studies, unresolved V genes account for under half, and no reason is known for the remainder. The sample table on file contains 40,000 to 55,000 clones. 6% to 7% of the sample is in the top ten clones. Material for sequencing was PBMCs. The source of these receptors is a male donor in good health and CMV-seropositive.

CDR3 sequence: CASSSASMTREGEQYF. The CDR3 region has the DNA TGTGCCAGCAGCTCGGCGTCTATGACACGAGAGGGCGAGCAGTACTTC. This rearrangement joins TRBV13 to TRBJ2-7; D possibly corresponds to TRBD2 (5 bases). V lost 4 bases, J lost 6 bases, and 22 bases lay in between. This CDR3 has 16 residues. Germline loops: CDR1 PRHDT, CDR2 FYEKMQ (reference sequence).

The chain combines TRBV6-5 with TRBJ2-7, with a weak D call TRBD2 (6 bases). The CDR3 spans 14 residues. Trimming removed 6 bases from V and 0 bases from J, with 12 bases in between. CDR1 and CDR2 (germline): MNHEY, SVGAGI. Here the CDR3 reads CASSATGDSYEQYF. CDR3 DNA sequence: TGTGCCAGCAGCGCTACGGGGGACTCCTACGAGCAGTACTTC.

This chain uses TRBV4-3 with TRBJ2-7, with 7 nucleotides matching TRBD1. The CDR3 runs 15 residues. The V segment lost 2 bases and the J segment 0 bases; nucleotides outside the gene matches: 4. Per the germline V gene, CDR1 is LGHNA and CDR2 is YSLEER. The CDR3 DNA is TGCGCCAGCAGCCAATACAGGGGAGCCTCCTACGAGCAGTACTTC. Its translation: CASSQYRGASYEQYF.

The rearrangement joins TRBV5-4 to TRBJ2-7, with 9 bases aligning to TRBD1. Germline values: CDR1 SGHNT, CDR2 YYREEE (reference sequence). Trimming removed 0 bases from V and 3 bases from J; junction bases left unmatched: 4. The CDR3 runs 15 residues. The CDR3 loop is CASSLVGTGYYEQYF. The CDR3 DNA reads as TGTGCCAGCAGCTTGGTAGGGACAGGGTACTACGAGCAGTACTTC. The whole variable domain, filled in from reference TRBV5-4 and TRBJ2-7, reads ETGVTQSPTHLIKTRGQQVTLRCSSQSGHNTVSWYQQALGQGPQFIFQYYREEENGRGNFPPRFSGLQFPNYSSELNVNALELDDSALYLCASSLVGTGYYEQYFGPGTRLTVT.

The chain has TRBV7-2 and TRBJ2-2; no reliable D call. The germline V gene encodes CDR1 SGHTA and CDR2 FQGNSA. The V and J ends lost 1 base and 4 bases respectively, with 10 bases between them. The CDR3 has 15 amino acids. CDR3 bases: TGTGCCAGCAGCTTAGTTGGCCACCCCACCGGGGAGCTGTTTTTT. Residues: CASSLVGHPTGELFF. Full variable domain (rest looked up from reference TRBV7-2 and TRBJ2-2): GAGVSQSPSNKVTEKGKDVELRCDPISGHTALYWYRQSLGQGLEFLIYFQGNSAPDKSGLPSDRFSAERTGGSVSTLTIQRTQQEDSAVYLCASSLVGHPTGELFFGEGSRLTVL.

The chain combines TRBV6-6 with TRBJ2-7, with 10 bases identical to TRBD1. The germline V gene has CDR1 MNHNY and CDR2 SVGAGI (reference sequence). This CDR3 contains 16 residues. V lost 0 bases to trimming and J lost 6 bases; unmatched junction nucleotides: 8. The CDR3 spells CASSYSAQRTGGEQYF. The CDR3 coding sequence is TGTGCCAGCAGTTACTCAGCCCAAAGGACAGGGGGCGAGCAGTACTTC.

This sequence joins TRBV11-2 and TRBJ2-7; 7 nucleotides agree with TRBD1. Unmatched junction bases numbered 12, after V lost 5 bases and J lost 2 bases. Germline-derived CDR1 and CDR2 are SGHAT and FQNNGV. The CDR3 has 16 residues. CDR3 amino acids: CASSPLGGQEPYEQYF. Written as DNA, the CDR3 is TGTGCCAGCAGCCCCCTTGGTGGACAGGAACCCTACGAGCAGTACTTC.

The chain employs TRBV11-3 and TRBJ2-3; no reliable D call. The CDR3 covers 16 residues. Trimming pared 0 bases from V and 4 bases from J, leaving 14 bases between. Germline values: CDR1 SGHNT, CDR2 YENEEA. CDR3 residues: CASSLEPSRTSDTQYF. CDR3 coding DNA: TGTGCCAGCAGCTTAGAACCCTCTAGAACCTCAGATACGCAGTATTTT.

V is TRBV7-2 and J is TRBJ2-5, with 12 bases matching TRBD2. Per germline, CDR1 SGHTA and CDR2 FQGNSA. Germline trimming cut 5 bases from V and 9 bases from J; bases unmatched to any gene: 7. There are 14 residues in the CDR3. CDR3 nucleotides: TGTGCCAGCAGCCCCGGACTAGCGGGGAGACCCCAGTACTTC. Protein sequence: CASSPGLAGRPQYF.

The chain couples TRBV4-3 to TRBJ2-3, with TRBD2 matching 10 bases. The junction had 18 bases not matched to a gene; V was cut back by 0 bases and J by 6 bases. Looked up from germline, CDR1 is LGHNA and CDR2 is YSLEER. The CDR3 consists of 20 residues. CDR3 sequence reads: CASSQDYSGGAGFSSDTQYF. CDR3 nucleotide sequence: TGCGCCAGCAGCCAAGATTACAGCGGGGGGGCTGGTTTTTCGTCCGATACGCAGTATTTT.

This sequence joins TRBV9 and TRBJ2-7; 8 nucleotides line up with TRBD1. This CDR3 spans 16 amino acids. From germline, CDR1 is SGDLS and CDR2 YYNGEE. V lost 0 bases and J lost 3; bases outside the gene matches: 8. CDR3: CASSVGRLGTGYEQYF. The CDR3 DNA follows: TGTGCCAGCAGCGTAGGTCGACTCGGGACAGGCTACGAGCAGTACTTC.

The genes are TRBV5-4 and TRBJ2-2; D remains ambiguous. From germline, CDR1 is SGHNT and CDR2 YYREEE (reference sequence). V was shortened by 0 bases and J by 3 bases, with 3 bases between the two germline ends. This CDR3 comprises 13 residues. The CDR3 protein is CASSLADTGELFF. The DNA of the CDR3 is TGTGCCAGCAGCTTGGCCGACACCGGGGAGCTGTTTTTT.

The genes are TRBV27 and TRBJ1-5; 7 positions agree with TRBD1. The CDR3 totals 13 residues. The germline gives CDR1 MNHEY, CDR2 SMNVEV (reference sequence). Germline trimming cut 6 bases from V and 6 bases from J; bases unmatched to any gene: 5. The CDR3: CASRADRCQPQHF. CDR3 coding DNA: TGTGCCAGCAGAGCGGACAGGTGTCAGCCCCAGCATTTT.

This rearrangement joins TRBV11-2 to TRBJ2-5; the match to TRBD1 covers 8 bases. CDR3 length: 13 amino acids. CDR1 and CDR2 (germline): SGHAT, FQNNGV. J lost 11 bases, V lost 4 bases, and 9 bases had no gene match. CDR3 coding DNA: TGTGCCAGCAGCTCGGGACAGGTGGGTGGGCAGTACTTC. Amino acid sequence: CASSSGQVGGQYF.

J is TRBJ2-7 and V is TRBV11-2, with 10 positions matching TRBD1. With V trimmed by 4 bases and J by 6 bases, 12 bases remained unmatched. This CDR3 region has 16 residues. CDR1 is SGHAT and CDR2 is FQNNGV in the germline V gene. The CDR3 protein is CASSSLRGQGPAEQYF. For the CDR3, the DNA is TGTGCCAGCAGCTCGTTAAGGGGACAGGGGCCAGCCGAGCAGTACTTC. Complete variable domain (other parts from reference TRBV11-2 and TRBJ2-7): EAGVAQSPRYKIIEKRQSVAFWCNPISGHATLYWYQQILGQGPKLLIQFQNNGVVDDSQLPKDRFSAERLKGVDSTLKIQPAKLEDSAVYLCASSSLRGQGPAEQYFGPGTRLTVT.

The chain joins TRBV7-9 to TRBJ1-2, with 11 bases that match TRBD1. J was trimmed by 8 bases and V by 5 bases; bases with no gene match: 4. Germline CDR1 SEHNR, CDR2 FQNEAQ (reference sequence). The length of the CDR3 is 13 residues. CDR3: CASSPGQGVGYTF. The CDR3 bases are TGTGCCAGCAGCCCGGGACAGGGGGTCGGCTACACCTTC.

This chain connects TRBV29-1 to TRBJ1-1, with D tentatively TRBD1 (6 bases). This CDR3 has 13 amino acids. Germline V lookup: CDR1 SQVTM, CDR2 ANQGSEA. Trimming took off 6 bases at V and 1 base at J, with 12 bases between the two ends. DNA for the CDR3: TGCAGCGTAGCAACACAGGGGAACACTGAAGCTTTCTTT. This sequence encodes CSVATQGNTEAFF.

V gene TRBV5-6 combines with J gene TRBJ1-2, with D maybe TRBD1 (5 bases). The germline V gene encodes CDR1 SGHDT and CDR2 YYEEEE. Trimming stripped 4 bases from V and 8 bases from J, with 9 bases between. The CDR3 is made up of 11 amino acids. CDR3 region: CASSAGGGYTF. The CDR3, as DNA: TGTGCCAGCAGCGCCGGGGGGGGCTACACCTTC.

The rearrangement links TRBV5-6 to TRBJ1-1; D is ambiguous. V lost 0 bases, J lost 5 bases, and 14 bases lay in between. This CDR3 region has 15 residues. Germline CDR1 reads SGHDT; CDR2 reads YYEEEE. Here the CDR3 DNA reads TGTGCCAGCAGCTTGGGCATTTCGGGGTGGACTGAAGCTTTCTTT. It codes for CASSLGISGWTEAFF.

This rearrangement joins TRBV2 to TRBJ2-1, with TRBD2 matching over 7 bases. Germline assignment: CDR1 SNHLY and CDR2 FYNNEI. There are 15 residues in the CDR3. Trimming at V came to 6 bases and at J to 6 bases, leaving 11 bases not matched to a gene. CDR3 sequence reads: CASSDGGLGINEQFF. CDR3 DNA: TGTGCCAGCAGCGACGGGGGGTTGGGGATCAATGAGCAGTTCTTC.

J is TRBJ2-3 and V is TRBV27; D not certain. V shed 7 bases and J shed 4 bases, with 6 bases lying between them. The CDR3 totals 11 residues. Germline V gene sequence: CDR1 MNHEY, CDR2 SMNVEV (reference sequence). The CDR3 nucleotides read TGTGCCAGCACTCGGGCAGATACGCAGTATTTT. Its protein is CASTRADTQYF.

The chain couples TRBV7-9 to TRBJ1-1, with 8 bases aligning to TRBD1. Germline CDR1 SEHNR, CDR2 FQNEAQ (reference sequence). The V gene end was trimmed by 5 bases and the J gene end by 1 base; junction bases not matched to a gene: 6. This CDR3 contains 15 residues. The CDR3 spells CASSTSTGANTEAFF. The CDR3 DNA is TGTGCCAGCAGCACCTCGACAGGGGCGAACACTGAAGCTTTCTTT.

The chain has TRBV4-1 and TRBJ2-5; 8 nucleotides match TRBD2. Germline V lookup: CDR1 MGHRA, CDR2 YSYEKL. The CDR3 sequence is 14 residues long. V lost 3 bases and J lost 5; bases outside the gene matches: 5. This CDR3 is CASSQGLGAETQYF. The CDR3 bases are TGCGCCAGCAGCCAGGGACTAGGGGCCGAGACCCAGTACTTC.

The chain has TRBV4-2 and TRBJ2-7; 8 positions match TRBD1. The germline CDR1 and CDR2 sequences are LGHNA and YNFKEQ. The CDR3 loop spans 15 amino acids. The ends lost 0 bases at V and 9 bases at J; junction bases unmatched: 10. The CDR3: CASSQEGQADFGQYF. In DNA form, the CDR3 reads TGTGCCAGCAGCCAAGAGGGACAGGCGGATTTTGGGCAGTACTTC.